A selection of T cell receptor beta chains follows, all from one sample in a study of human thymus T cells. Using immunoSEQ multiplex PCR, the repertoire was profiled, and TCRdb retains in-frame clones only, with some absent. Of 55,000 to 70,000 clones in the sample, approximately 93% were seen once. Sequencing was performed on blood. Receptors originate from a boy younger than two with a congenital heart defect but otherwise immunologically healthy. Each CDR3 is given with its conserved first and last residue. The order of the fields is V gene, clone size, D gene, J gene, CDR3 DNA, CDR3 protein. D genes are given only for firm matches. Size tells how often a clone was seen (once, few, many) or the class of an expanded clone, and some rows leave it out.

>TRBV7-7|once|NA|TRBJ2-1
TGTGCTAGCAGCCTGGCTCGGGGGCCCGGTAATGAGCAGTTCTTC
CASSLARGPGNEQFF
>TRBV2|NA|TRBD2|TRBJ2-1
TGTGCCAGCAAGGGACTAGCGGGGTACAATGAGCAGTTCTTC
CASKGLAGYNEQFF
>TRBV5-3|NA|TRBD1|TRBJ2-7
TGTGCCAGAATCCGGGACAGGGGTTCCTACGAGCAGTACTTC
CARIRDRGSYEQYF
>TRBV5-1|NA|TRBD1|TRBJ2-5
TGCGCCAGCAGCTTGGGGGACAGGGAAGGTGAGACCCAGTACTTC
CASSLGDREGETQYF
>TRBV15|NA|NA|TRBJ1-1
TGTGCCACCAGCAGAGACGGGGGAGGGGATGAAGCTTTCTTT
CATSRDGGGDEAFF
>TRBV7-2|NA|NA|TRBJ2-2
TGTGCCAGCAGCTTCCCGGGTCAAATCACCGGGGAGCTGTTTTTT
CASSFPGQITGELFF
>TRBV15|NA|TRBD1|TRBJ1-1
TGTGCCACCAGCAGGCGCCTAGGGGGCGCGAACACTGAAGCTTTCTTT
CATSRRLGGANTEAFF
>TRBV28|NA|NA|TRBJ2-1
TGTGCCAGCAGAAAGAGGGTAGGGAGGTGGGTCTACAATGAGCAGTTCTTC
CASRKRVGRWVYNEQFF
>TRBV5-1|NA|NA|TRBJ2-6
TGCGCCAGCAGCACTGGCCCGCCGTCTGGGGCCAACGTCCTGACTTTC
CASSTGPPSGANVLTF
>TRBV28|NA|NA|TRBJ1-1
TGTGCCAGCAGTTTCGACAGGCCCGAAGCTTTCTTT
CASSFDRPEAFF
>TRBV10-3|NA|NA|TRBJ2-7
TGTGCCACCAGTCTAGGGGTCGCTGACGCGAATTCCTACGAGCAGTACTTC
CATSLGVADANSYEQYF
>TRBV4-2|NA|NA|TRBJ1-1
TGTGCCAGCAGCCAACCGACTACCTGGGGCACTGAAGCTTTCTTT
CASSQPTTWGTEAFF
>TRBV5-4|NA|NA|TRBJ1-1
TGTGCCAGCAGCTTGGGCCCCCGGGGGGGCAAAGCTTTCTTT
CASSLGPRGGKAFF
>TRBV19|NA|NA|TRBJ1-2
TGTGCCAGTAGTATAAGGATTTTTTATGGCTACACCTTC
CASSIRIFYGYTF
>TRBV27|NA|NA|TRBJ1-1
TGTGCCAGCAGTTTAATCCCGAACACTGAAGCTTTCTTT
CASSLIPNTEAFF
>TRBV19|NA|NA|TRBJ1-1
TGTGCCAGTAGTGAAGACAGAGCCACTGAAGCTTTCTTT
CASSEDRATEAFF
>TRBV9|NA|NA|TRBJ2-4
TGTGCCAGCAGCGTAGAACCGGGGGCAGCCAAAAACATTCAGTACTTC
CASSVEPGAAKNIQYF
>TRBV28|NA|NA|TRBJ2-7
TGTGCCAGCAGTTTGTCTACTAGTTATGGGCAGTACTTC
CASSLSTSYGQYF
>TRBV6-1|NA|NA|TRBJ1-5
TGTGCCAGCAGTCGAGACGTCGGGGGGCCCCAGCATTTT
CASSRDVGGPQHF
>TRBV6-6|NA|TRBD2|TRBJ2-1
TGTGCCAGCAGTTCCGGGACTACCAACAATGAGCAGTTCTTC
CASSSGTTNNEQFF
>TRBV5-6|NA|NA|TRBJ1-4
TGTGCCAGCAGCTTAGGTCACGGAGATGAAAAACTGTTTTTT
CASSLGHGDEKLFF
>TRBV18|once|NA|TRBJ1-2
TGTGCCAGCTCACCAGCCCGTACAAACTATGGCTACACCTTC
CASSPARTNYGYTF
>TRBV10-3|NA|TRBD2|TRBJ2-1
TGTGCCATCAGTGGGGTAGCGGGGGGGCCCAATGAGCAGTTCTTC
CAISGVAGGPNEQFF
>TRBV19|NA|NA|TRBJ1-2
TGTGCCAGTAGTATAAGGCTTGTAGCTAACTATGGCTACACCTTC
CASSIRLVANYGYTF
>TRBV20-1|NA|NA|TRBJ2-7
TGCAGTGCGCCCCGAGGGTACGAGCAGTACTTC
CSAPRGYEQYF
>TRBV4-2|few|NA|TRBJ1-1
TGTGCCAGCAGCCAAGATCATCCCGGGAACACTGAAGCTTTCTTT
CASSQDHPGNTEAFF
>TRBV5-4|NA|TRBD2|TRBJ2-3
TGTGCCAGCAGCTTTAGCGGGGGGGCCGGGGATACGCAGTATTTT
CASSFSGGAGDTQYF
>TRBV6-5|few|TRBD1|TRBJ1-5
TGTGCCAGCAGTACGACAGGGACCAATCAGCCCCAGCATTTT
CASSTTGTNQPQHF
>TRBV28|NA|NA|TRBJ2-3
TGTGCCAGCAGTTTCCGCCGAGGCCCAGATACGCAGTATTTT
CASSFRRGPDTQYF
>TRBV18|NA|NA|TRBJ1-1
TGTGCCAGCTCACCGACGGGGGAGGACACTGAAGCTTTCTTT
CASSPTGEDTEAFF
>TRBV14|NA|TRBD1|TRBJ2-5
TGTGCCAGCAGCCAAGTAGAGTACAGGGGTTGGGAGACCCAGTACTTC
CASSQVEYRGWETQYF
>TRBV23-1|NA|TRBD1|TRBJ2-1
TGCGCCAGCAGTCAATTATCGACAGGGGGGCGGCCCAACAATGAGCAGTTCTTC
CASSQLSTGGRPNNEQFF
>TRBV5-1|NA|TRBD2|TRBJ2-1
TGCGCCAGCAGCGGGTGGCTAAAGCTAGCGGGAGGGGTACCGAGCTCCTACAATGAGCAGTTCTTC
CASSGWLKLAGGVPSSYNEQFF
>TRBV7-2|NA|TRBD2|TRBJ2-1
TGTGCCAGCAGCCCAATCCGGACTAGCAACTACAATGAGCAGTTCTTC
CASSPIRTSNYNEQFF
>TRBV6-5|NA|NA|TRBJ1-1
TGTGCCAGCAGTTACGGGCCAGGACCCCCCGGGACTGAAGCTTTCTTT
CASSYGPGPPGTEAFF
>TRBV4-1|NA|TRBD2|TRBJ2-3
TGCGCCAGCAGCCAATTGATGCCGGGACTAGCGGGGCCCACAGATACGCAGTATTTT
CASSQLMPGLAGPTDTQYF
>TRBV27|NA|TRBD1|TRBJ1-3
TGTGCCAGCAGTTACAGTACCGACAGGGAGTCTGGAAACACCATATATTTT
CASSYSTDRESGNTIYF
>TRBV6-5|NA|TRBD2|TRBJ2-1
TGTGCCAGCAGTTTTAGCGGGGGGGCCAATGAGCAGTTCTTC
CASSFSGGANEQFF
>TRBV5-8|NA|TRBD1|TRBJ1-6
TGTGCCAGCAGCTCACACTCCGGGACAGGGTGGGCTAATTCACCCCTCCACTTT
CASSSHSGTGWANSPLHF
>TRBV7-2|NA|NA|TRBJ2-3
TGTGCCAGCAGCTTAGCGGGATCAGATACGCAGTATTTT
CASSLAGSDTQYF